The rows below give T cell receptor beta chains drawn from one sample of a study of early T cells in non-severe SARS-CoV-2 infection. TCRdb reprocessed the 5' RACE reads with MiXCR, giving one entry per CDR3 protein. There are about 50,000 distinct CDR3 sequences in the sample; approximately 9.4% occur only once, and 15% lies in the top ten. The sample was whole blood. The receptors originated from an adult who was a healthcare worker with PCR-confirmed SARS-CoV-2 infection or an uninfected control (not recorded which). Both conserved end residues are part of each CDR3. A D gene is named only where the DNA matches it firmly. Size is stated for part of the rows, as once, few or many counts, or as a class when the clone is expanded.

TRBV7-2	.	many	TRBJ2-3	CASSLVGRTDTQYF	TGTGCCAGCAGCTTAGTCGGCAGAACAGATACGCAGTATTTT
TRBV6-2/TRBV6-3	.	many	TRBJ1-6	CASSYGISPLHF	TGTGCCAGCAGTTACGGAATTTCACCCCTCCACTTT
TRBV12-3/TRBV12-4	TRBD2	many	TRBJ2-7	CASSLRTSGSYEQYF	TGTGCCAGCAGTTTAAGGACTAGCGGTTCCTACGAGCAGTACTTC
TRBV30	.	.	TRBJ1-1	CAWSFLRDAFF	TGTGCCTGGAGTTTTTTGAGGGATGCTTTCTTT
TRBV28	.	.	TRBJ2-1	CASSFSDSNEQFF	TGTGCCAGCAGTTTTAGTGACTCCAATGAGCAGTTCTTC
TRBV6-2/TRBV6-3	.	.	TRBJ2-5	CASSYHTLTEETQYF	TGTGCCAGCAGTTACCACACGCTGACGGAGGAGACCCAGTACTTC
TRBV12-3/TRBV12-4	.	few	TRBJ1-1	CASRSTGGIREAFF	TGTGCCAGCAGATCGACCGGGGGGATTCGTGAAGCTTTCTTT
TRBV10-3	.	many	TRBJ1-3	CAIRPGDSSGNTIYF	TGTGCCATCAGACCAGGGGACTCCTCTGGAAACACCATATATTTT
TRBV6-5	.	many	TRBJ2-1	CASRRQSAGNEQFF	TGTGCCAGTCGAAGACAGTCCGCGGGCAATGAGCAGTTCTTC
TRBV7-2	.	many	TRBJ2-1	CASSPSGSGGYNEQFF	TGTGCCAGCAGCCCTTCCGGCTCCGGGGGTTACAATGAGCAGTTCTTC
TRBV5-4	.	many	TRBJ1-1	CASSLEGMLTEAFF	TGTGCCAGCAGCTTGGAGGGGATGCTCACTGAAGCTTTCTTT
TRBV12-3/TRBV12-4	TRBD2	.	TRBJ2-1	CASSSWTSRGYNEQFF	TGTGCCAGCAGTTCCTGGACTAGCCGGGGGTACAATGAGCAGTTCTTC
TRBV9	.	.	TRBJ2-5	CASSVAPEGVETQYF	TGTGCCAGCAGCGTAGCACCTGAGGGTGTGGAGACCCAGTACTTC
TRBV10-2	.	.	TRBJ2-3	CASSTLFLATDTQYF	TGCGCCAGCAGTACCCTTTTTCTCGCGACAGATACGCAGTATTTT
TRBV4-1	.	many	TRBJ1-2	CASSQARGLLTFYGYTF	TGCGCCAGCAGCCAGGCGCGGGGCCTACTTACTTTCTATGGCTACACCTTC
TRBV28	.	many	TRBJ2-1	CASRKGGEQFF	TGTGCCAGCAGGAAAGGGGGGGAGCAGTTCTTC
TRBV3-1	TRBD2	.	TRBJ2-7	CASRRSGSITYEQYF	TGTGCCAGCAGAAGGAGCGGGAGCATCACCTACGAGCAGTACTTC
TRBV12-3/TRBV12-4	TRBD1	many	TRBJ2-7	CASSSGTGGVGQYF	TGTGCCAGCAGTTCAGGGACAGGGGGCGTGGGGCAGTACTTC
TRBV5-1	.	few	TRBJ2-1	CASSLVPGSGGYNEQFF	TGCGCCAGCAGCTTGGTTCCCGGGAGCGGCGGTTACAATGAGCAGTTCTTC
TRBV7-2	.	many	TRBJ1-1	CASSLARGNTEAFF	TGTGCCAGCAGCTTAGCGCGGGGGAACACTGAAGCTTTCTTT
TRBV20-1	.	.	TRBJ2-7	CSAAGGGGNEQYF	TGCAGTGCTGCAGGAGGGGGCGGGAACGAGCAGTACTTC
TRBV4-2	.	few	TRBJ2-3	CASSQDPPDTQYF	TGTGCCAGCAGCCAAGATCCCCCAGATACGCAGTATTTT